The T cell receptor beta chain described here comes from a study of T cells after yellow fever vaccination. Across the study: Preparing low-cell-number fractions relied on SMART-Seq v4 Ultra Low Input.

Study conclusions and caveats: Most primary-vaccination clones reappeared after the booster (approximately 95% CD4, around 88% CD8). On re-exposure, the response was weaker but peaked faster, at day 5 versus 15.

Trimming removed 5 bases from V and 6 bases from J, with 17 bases in between. The germline V gene encodes CDR1 LGHNA and CDR2 YNFKEQ. This CDR3 contains 14 residues. This clonotype was seen repeatedly, ten times or more. Its specificity is unknown. TCR cDNA was made by 5'RACE template switching, adding a universal primer site and UMIs. TCRdb called the 5' RACE reads again in MiXCR, with one record for every CDR3 protein. The sample contains tens of thousands of distinct CDR3 sequences, roughly 7.4% of which appear only once. This clonotype originated in a man between 18 and 35 years old who received the YFV17D yellow fever vaccine. Sequences were derived from CD8+ T cells sorted from PBMCs, sampled roughly 14 days after the first yellow fever vaccination. The V gene is TRBV4-2, the J gene TRBJ2-7; possibly TRBD1 or TRBD2 for D (5 bases each). CDR3 in DNA: TGTGCCAGCAGCTCACCGGGACGGCGGACCGAGCAGTACTTC. The encoded protein is CASSSPGRRTEQYF.